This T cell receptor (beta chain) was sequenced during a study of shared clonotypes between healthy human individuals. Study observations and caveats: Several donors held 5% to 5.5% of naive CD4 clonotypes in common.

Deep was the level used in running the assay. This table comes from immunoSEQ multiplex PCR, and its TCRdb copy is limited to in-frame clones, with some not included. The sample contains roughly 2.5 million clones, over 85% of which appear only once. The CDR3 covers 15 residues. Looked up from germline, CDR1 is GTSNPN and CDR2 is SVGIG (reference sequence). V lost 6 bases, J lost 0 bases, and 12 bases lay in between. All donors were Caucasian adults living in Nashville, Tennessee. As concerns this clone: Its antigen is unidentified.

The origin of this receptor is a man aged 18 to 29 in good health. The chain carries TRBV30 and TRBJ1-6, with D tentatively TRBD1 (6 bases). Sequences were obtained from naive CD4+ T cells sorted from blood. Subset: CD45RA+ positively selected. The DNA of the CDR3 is TGTGCCTGCAGGGGCCCGAGCTCCTATAATTCACCCCTCCACTTT. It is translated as CACRGPSSYNSPLHF. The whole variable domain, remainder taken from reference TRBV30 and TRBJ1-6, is SQTIHQWPATLVQPVGSPLSLECTVEGTSNPNLYWYRQAAGRGLQLLFYSVGIGQISSEVPQNLSASRPQDRQFILSSKKLLLSDSGFYLCACRGPSSYNSPLHFGNGTRLTVT.